The 7 T cell receptor beta chains reported below all come from one sample, sequenced in a study of blood T cell repertoires in COVID-19. TCRdb's table, derived via immunoSEQ multiplex PCR, lists solely in-frame clones and lacks some. The data hold over 50,000 clones, with around 85% observed a single time. Source material: peripheral blood. All receptors derive from a human donor in a cohort sampled during active COVID-19.

The chain has TRBV7-3 and TRBJ2-7; 9 bases line up with TRBD1. There are 14 residues in the CDR3. V shed 2 bases, J shed 7 bases, and the junction held 6 bases outside the gene matches. In germline, CDR1 is SGHTA, CDR2 FQGTGA. The CDR3 is CASSLGTGIGEQYF. The CDR3 DNA is TGTGCCAGCAGCTTAGGGACAGGGATTGGTGAGCAGTACTTC. Looking up the rest from reference TRBV7-3 and TRBJ2-7 gives the full variable domain: GAGVSQTPSNKVTEKGKYVELRCDPISGHTALYWYRQSLGQGPEFLIYFQGTGAADDSGLPNDRFFAVRPEGSVSTLKIQRTERGDSAVYLCASSLGTGIGEQYFGPGTRLTVT.

DNA for the CDR3: TGTGCCACCAGCAGATCTGATGTAGAGTCCGGGGAGCTGTTTTTT. Translation gives CATSRSDVESGELFF. The chain uses TRBV15 and TRBJ2-2; D remains ambiguous. Germline loops: CDR1 LNHNV, CDR2 YYDKDF (reference sequence). CDR3 length: 15 amino acids. V lost 2 bases, J lost 6 bases, and 13 bases lay in between. Drawing the rest from reference TRBV15 and TRBJ2-2, the complete variable domain is DAMVIQNPRYQVTQFGKPVTLSCSQTLNHNVMYWYQQKSSQAPKLLFHYYDKDFNNEADTPDNFQSRRPNTSFCFLDIRSPGLGDTAMYLCATSRSDVESGELFFGEGSRLTVL.

This chain links TRBV6-6 with TRBJ2-7; 8 bases align to TRBD1. V gave up 5 bases and J gave up 2 bases; unmatched junction bases: 5. The CDR3 runs to 14 residues. The germline CDR1 and CDR2 sequences are MNHNY and SVGAGI (reference sequence). This CDR3 reads CASSLDRGTYEQYF. The CDR3 DNA sequence: TGTGCCAGCAGTCTCGACAGGGGTACCTACGAGCAGTACTTC.

This clone was observed a handful of times. The chain uses TRBV7-9 and TRBJ2-3; D might be TRBD2 (5 bases). This CDR3 is 15 amino acids long. V shed 3 bases and J shed 0 bases, with 10 bases lying between them. Germline V gives CDR1 SEHNR, CDR2 FQNEAQ (reference sequence). CDR3 in amino acids: CASSLKRTSTDTQYF. The CDR3 DNA follows: TGTGCCAGCAGCTTGAAGCGGACTAGCACAGATACGCAGTATTTT.

This clone qualifies as medium-sized (0.01 to 0.1%). The chain links TRBV12-5 to TRBJ2-3; D is undetermined. V was clipped by 1 base and J by 4 bases, with 9 bases between them. The CDR3 loop spans 14 amino acids. Germline-derived CDR1 and CDR2 are LGHNT and FRNRAP. Here the CDR3 DNA reads TGTGCTAGTGGTTTGGCCATTAGCCCAGATACGCAGTATTTT. This gives the protein CASGLAISPDTQYF.

The chain employs TRBV3-1 (or the pseudogene TRBV3-2) and TRBJ1-2; D is unclear. V was cut by 5 bases and J by 1 base, with 11 bases left in between. The CDR3 runs to 14 residues. From germline, CDR1 is LGHDT and CDR2 YNNKEL (reference sequence). The CDR3 is CASSSQNLNYGYTF. The CDR3 DNA sequence: TGTGCCAGCAGCTCACAGAATCTTAACTATGGCTACACCTTC.

V and J are TRBV21-1 and TRBJ2-1; the table calls TRBD2, which could not be checked here. TRBV21-1 is recorded as a pseudogene. The CDR3 runs 20 residues. The CDR3 DNA is TGTGCCAGCAGCAAAGGCGAGGGTAGCGGAGCTAAAACGTCCTACAATGAGCAGTTCTTC. This translates into CASSKGEGSGAKTSYNEQFF.